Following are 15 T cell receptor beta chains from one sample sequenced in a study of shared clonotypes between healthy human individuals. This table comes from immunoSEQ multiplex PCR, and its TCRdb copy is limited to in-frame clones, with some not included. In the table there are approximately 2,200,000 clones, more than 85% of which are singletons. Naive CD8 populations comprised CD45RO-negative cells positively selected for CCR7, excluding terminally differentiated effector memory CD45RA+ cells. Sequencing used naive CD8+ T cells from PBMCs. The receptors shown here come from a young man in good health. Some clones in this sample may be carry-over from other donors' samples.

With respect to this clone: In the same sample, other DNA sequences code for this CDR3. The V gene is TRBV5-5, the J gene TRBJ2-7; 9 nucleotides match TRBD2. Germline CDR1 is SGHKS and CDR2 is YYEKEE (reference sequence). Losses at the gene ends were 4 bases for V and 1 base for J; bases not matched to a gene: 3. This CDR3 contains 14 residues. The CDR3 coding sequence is TGTGCCAGCAGCCCCAGCGGGAGGTCCTACGAGCAGTACTTC. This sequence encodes CASSPSGRSYEQYF. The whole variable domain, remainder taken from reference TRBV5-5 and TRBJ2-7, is DAGVTQSPTHLIKTRGQQVTLRCSPISGHKSVSWYQQVLGQGPQFIFQYYEKEERGRGNFPDRFSARQFPNYSSELNVNALLLGDSALYLCASSPSGRSYEQYFGPGTRLTVT.

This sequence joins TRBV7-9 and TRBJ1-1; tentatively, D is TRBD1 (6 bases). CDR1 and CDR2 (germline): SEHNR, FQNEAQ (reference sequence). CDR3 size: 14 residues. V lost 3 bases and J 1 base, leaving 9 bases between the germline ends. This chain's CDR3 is CASSFGQSNTEAFF. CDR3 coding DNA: TGTGCCAGCAGCTTTGGACAGTCGAACACTGAAGCTTTCTTT.

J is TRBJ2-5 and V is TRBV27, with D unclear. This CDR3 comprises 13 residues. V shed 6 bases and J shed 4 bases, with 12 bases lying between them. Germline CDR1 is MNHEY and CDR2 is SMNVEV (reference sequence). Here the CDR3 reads CASSSDSSETQYF. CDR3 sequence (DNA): TGTGCCAGCAGCTCAGATAGCTCAGAGACCCAGTACTTC.

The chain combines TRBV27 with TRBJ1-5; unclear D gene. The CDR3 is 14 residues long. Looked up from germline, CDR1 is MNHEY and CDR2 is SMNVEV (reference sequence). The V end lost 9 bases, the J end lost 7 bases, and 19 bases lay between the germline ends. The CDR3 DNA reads TGTGCCAGTACGGGATTCCCTTTTACCCAGCCCCAGCATTTT. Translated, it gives CASTGFPFTQPQHF.

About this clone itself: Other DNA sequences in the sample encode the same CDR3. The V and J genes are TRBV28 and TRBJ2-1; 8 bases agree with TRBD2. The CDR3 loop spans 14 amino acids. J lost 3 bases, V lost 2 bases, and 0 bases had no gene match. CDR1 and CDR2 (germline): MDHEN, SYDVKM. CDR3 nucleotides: TGTGCCAGCAGTTTAACTAGCGGCTACAATGAGCAGTTCTTC. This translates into CASSLTSGYNEQFF.

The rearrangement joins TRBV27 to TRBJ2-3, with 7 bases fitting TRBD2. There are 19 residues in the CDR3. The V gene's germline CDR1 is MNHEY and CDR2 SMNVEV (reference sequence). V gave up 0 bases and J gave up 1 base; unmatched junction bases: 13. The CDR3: CASSLSMFGTIFGTDTQYF. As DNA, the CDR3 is TGTGCCAGCAGTTTATCGATGTTTGGGACTATTTTCGGCACAGATACGCAGTATTTT.

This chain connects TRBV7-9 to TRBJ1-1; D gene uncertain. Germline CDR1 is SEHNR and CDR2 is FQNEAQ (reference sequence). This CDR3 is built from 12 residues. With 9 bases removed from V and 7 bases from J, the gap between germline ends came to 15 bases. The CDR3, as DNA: TGTGCCAGTCCGGATGGCTTGGGTGAAGCTTTCTTT. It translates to CASPDGLGEAFF. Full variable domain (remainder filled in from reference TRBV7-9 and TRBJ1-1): DTGVSQNPRHKITKRGQNVTFRCDPISEHNRLYWYRQTLGQGPEFLTYFQNEAQLEKSRLLSDRFSAERPKGSFSTLEIQRTEQGDSAMYLCASPDGLGEAFFGQGTRLTVV.

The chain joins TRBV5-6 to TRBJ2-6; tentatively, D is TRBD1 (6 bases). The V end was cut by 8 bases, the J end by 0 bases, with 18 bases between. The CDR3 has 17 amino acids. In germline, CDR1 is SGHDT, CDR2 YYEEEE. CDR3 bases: TGTGCCAGTGAACAGGGTCCTCCGAACTCTGGGGCCAACGTCCTGACTTTC. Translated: CASEQGPPNSGANVLTF.

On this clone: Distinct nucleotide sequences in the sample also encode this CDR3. The CDR3 DNA sequence: TGTGCCAGCAGTCTCGGGAACACCGGGGAGCTGTTTTTT. Translating gives CASSLGNTGELFF. The chain is built from TRBV27 and TRBJ2-2; no definite D call. Trimming removed 5 bases from V and 1 base from J, with 5 bases in between. Per the germline V gene, CDR1 is MNHEY and CDR2 is SMNVEV (reference sequence). CDR3 length: 13 residues.

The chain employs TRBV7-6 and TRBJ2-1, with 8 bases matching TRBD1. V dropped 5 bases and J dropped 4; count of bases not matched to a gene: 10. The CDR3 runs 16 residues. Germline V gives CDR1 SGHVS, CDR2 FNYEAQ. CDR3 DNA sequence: TGTGCCAGCAGCCTATTGGGACAGGTCCTTTACAATGAGCAGTTCTTC. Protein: CASSLLGQVLYNEQFF.

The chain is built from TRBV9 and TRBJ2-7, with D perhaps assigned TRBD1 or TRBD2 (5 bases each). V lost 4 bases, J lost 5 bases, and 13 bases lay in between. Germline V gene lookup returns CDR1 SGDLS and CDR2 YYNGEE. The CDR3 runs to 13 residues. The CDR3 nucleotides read TGTGCCAGCAGCACCGGGACCGGCCACGAGCAGTACTTC. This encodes CASSTGTGHEQYF.

The CDR3 loop is CASTTRDSVKYEQYF. In nucleotides, the CDR3 is TGTGCCAGCACTACCCGGGACTCCGTTAAGTACGAGCAGTACTTC. This rearrangement joins TRBV11-1 to TRBJ2-7, with D maybe TRBD2 (6 bases). Germline values: CDR1 SGHAT, CDR2 FQDESV (reference sequence). This CDR3 comprises 15 residues. V was clipped by 7 bases and J by 4 bases, with 20 bases between them.

DNA of the CDR3: TGCGCCAGCAGCCAAGATCGGTCTCTTCAAGAGACCCAGTACTTC. Protein: CASSQDRSLQETQYF. This rearrangement joins TRBV4-3 to TRBJ2-5; D remains ambiguous. This CDR3 contains 15 residues. Germline loops: CDR1 LGHNA, CDR2 YSLEER. Trimming removed 0 bases at V and 2 bases at J, with 10 bases between.

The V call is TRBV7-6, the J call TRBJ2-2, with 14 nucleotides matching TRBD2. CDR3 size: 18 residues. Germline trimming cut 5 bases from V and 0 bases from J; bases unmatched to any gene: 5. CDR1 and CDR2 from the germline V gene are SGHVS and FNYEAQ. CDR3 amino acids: CASSRGLAGAPNTGELFF. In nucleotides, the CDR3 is TGTGCCAGCAGCCGGGGACTAGCGGGAGCCCCGAACACCGGGGAGCTGTTTTTT. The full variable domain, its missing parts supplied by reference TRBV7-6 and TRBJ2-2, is GAGVSQSPRYKVTKRGQDVALRCDPISGHVSLYWYRQALGQGPEFLTYFNYEAQQDKSGLPNDRFSAERPEGSISTLTIQRTEQRDSAMYRCASSRGLAGAPNTGELFFGEGSRLTVL.

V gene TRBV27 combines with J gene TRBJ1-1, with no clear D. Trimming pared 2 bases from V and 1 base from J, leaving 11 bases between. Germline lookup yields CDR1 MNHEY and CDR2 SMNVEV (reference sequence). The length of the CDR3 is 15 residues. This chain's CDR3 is CASSLIGSANTEAFF. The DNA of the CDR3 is TGTGCCAGCAGTTTAATCGGCTCAGCGAACACTGAAGCTTTCTTT.